What follows is one T cell receptor beta chain and its context. As yet, its antigen is unknown. V shed 3 bases and J shed 4 bases, with 18 bases lying between them. This CDR3 region has 16 residues. Sample-barcoded 5' priming and a J-beta primer mix drove a second PCR of 7 to 11 cycles. Unique molecular identifiers of 12 random nucleotides labeled each cDNA. TCRdb re-analysed the 5' RACE reads in MiXCR, keeping a single row per CDR3 protein. The data contain over 1,500,000 distinct CDR3 sequences, roughly 50% of them seen just once; the ten biggest clones take up about 2.1%. This entry is derived from a study of blood T cells in healthy people across ages. Study observations and caveats: Researchers judged that diversity estimates from one million T cells fell short of true values.

The chain employs TRBV12-3 or TRBV12-4 and TRBJ1-2, with D uncertain. This clonotype was obtained from a woman in her 40s in good health. The sequencing input was blood. CDR3 DNA sequence: TGTGCCAGCAGTTTGCTCTTGGGAGGGATTACCTATGGCTACACCTTC. Its translation: CASSLLLGGITYGYTF.